The clone carrying this T cell receptor beta chain was counted many times. Its antigen is not known. Template switching added a universal primer site; cDNA carried unique molecular identifiers. TCRdb reprocessed the 5' RACE reads with MiXCR, giving one entry per CDR3 protein. The sample records more than 1.5 million distinct CDR3 sequences, less than 40% being singletons. The entry originates in a study of identical twins. Study-wide findings and caveats: Clonotypes of the beta chain that were abundant in cord blood carried fewer insertions (memory repertoires showed none). Beta out-of-frame sequences displayed a weaker excess of sharing between twins. Zero-insertion results could be subject to partial confounding by invariant MAIT and iNKT cells.

The receptor's source is a newborn girl in good health. What was sequenced was cord blood.

The CDR3 bases are TGTGCCAGCAGCCAAGATGTCACAGGCCATACAAACATTCAGTACTTC. Its protein product is CASSQDVTGHTNIQYF. V gene TRBV4-2 combines with J gene TRBJ2-4, with D possibly TRBD1 on 5 matching bases. Germline values: CDR1 LGHNA, CDR2 YNFKEQ. The CDR3 runs to 16 residues. Trimming left V 0 bases short and J 6 bases short, with 15 bases between.